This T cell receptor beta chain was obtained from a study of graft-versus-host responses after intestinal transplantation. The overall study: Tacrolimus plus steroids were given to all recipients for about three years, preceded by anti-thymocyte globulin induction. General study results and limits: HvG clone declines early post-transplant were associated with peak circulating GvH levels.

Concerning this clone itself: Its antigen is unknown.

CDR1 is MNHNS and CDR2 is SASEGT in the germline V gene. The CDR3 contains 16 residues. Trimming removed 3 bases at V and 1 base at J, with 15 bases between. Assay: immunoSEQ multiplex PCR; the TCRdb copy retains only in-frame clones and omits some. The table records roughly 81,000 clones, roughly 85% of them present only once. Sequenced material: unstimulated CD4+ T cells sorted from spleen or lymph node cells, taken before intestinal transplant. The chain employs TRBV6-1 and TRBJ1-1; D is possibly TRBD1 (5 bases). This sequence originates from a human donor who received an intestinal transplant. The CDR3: CASSDPPGHRNTEAFF. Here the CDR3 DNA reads TGTGCCAGCAGTGACCCACCCGGACACCGGAACACTGAAGCTTTCTTT.